Detailed here is one TCR beta chain. What it recognizes is unknown. Clones were sequenced by immunoSEQ multiplex PCR, and TCRdb holds only the in-frame ones, with some missing. The profile covers roughly 110,000 clones, with about 91% appearing a single time and less than 6.5% taken by the ten largest. The data originate from a study of T cell responses to AZD1222 COVID-19 vaccine. The CDR3 has 13 amino acids. Germline CDR1 MDHEN, CDR2 SYDVKM. Trimming removed 11 bases from V and 6 bases from J; junction bases left unmatched: 10. The study, taken as a whole, reports: Clonal diversity was possibly underestimated, and the donors were mostly white British, with more females. At baseline, seropositivity was found in only a handful of AZD1222 recipients. Unmutated variant regions reportedly attract nearly half of all spike-specific TCRs.

The sequencing here drew on peripheral blood, taken 28 days after the second AZD1222 dose. The receptor was isolated from an adult who received the AZD1222 COVID-19 vaccine. This rearrangement joins TRBV28 to TRBJ2-7; the match to TRBD1 covers 10 bases. This CDR3 is CAAYDRGLGEQYF. The CDR3 DNA sequence: TGTGCCGCATACGACAGGGGGCTTGGCGAGCAGTACTTC.